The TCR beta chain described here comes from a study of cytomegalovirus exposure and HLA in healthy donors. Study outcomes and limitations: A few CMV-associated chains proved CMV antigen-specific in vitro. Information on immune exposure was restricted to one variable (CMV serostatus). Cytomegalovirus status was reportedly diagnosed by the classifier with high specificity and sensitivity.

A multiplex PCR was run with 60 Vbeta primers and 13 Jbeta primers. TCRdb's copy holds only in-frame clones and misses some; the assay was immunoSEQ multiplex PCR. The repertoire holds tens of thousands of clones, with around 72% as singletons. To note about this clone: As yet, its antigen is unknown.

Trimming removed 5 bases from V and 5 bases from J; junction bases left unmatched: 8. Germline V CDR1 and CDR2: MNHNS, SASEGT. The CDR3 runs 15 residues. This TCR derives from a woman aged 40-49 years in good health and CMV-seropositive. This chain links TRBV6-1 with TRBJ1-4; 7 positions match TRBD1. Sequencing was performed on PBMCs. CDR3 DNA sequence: TGTGCCAGCAGTCAAACCGGGACAGAAAATGAAAAACTGTTTTTT. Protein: CASSQTGTENEKLFF.